Given below is one TCR beta chain in context. The data stem from a study of blood T cell repertoires in COVID-19. The repertoire was sequenced with immunoSEQ multiplex PCR; TCRdb's copy has only in-frame clones and lacks some. The repertoire holds about 40,000 clones, with about 90% as singletons. The J segment lost 0 bases and the V segment lost 5 bases, leaving 5 bases of the junction unmatched. The CDR3 extends over 16 amino acids. Germline V gene sequence: CDR1 SEHNR, CDR2 FQNEAQ (reference sequence). The source material was peripheral blood. This sequence originates from a human donor in a cohort sampled during active COVID-19. The J gene is TRBJ2-1, the V gene TRBV7-9, with TRBD1 matching over 9 bases. The CDR3 protein is CASSGRDRDSYNEQFF. For the CDR3, the DNA is TGTGCCAGCAGCGGTAGGGACAGGGACTCCTACAATGAGCAGTTCTTC. Based on the CDR3 plus reference TRBV7-9 and TRBJ2-1, the full variable domain is DTGVSQNPRHKITKRGQNVTFRCDPISEHNRLYWYRQTLGQGPEFLTYFQNEAQLEKSRLLSDRFSAERPKGSFSTLEIQRTEQGDSAMYLCASSGRDRDSYNEQFFGPGTRLTVL.